This T cell receptor beta chain was profiled in a study of blood T cell repertoires in COVID-19. The length of the CDR3 is 14 residues. The germline gives CDR1 LGHDT, CDR2 YNNKEL (reference sequence). Trimming took 3 bases from V and 3 from J, leaving 11 bases between them. Sequencing used immunoSEQ multiplex PCR; TCRdb keeps in-frame clones, though not all of them. The table lists about 33,000 clones, approximately 86% of them singletons. This receptor was taken from a man aged 70 or older with acute or convalescent COVID-19. Input material: peripheral blood. This chain connects TRBV3-1 (or the pseudogene TRBV3-2) to TRBJ1-1, with no clear D. The chain's CDR3 is CASSHAGVDTEAFF. CDR3 coding DNA: TGTGCCAGCAGCCATGCCGGGGTGGACACTGAAGCTTTCTTT.